This entry lists 26 T cell receptor beta chains sequenced from one sample in a study of shared clonotypes between healthy human individuals. CD45RO-negative, CCR7-positively selected cells formed the naive CD8 fraction, excluding terminally differentiated effector memory CD45RA+ cells. Sequenced by immunoSEQ multiplex PCR; TCRdb stores in-frame clones only, minus some. The table records some 600,000 clones, about 95% of them present only once. Sequenced sample: naive CD8+ T cells sorted from blood. The receptors come from a woman in her twenties or thirties in good health.

This chain uses TRBV7-2 with TRBJ2-1; D remains unclear. Trimming removed 3 bases from V and 9 bases from J, with 15 bases in between. CDR1 and CDR2 from the germline V gene are SGHTA and FQGNSA. This CDR3 is built from 14 residues. The CDR3 region has the DNA TGTGCCAGCAGCTTCTTAGCTGGGGATAGTGAGCAGTTCTTC. Translating gives CASSFLAGDSEQFF.

The V and J genes are TRBV5-1 and TRBJ2-1; TRBD2 agrees at 10 bases. Germline loops: CDR1 SGHRS, CDR2 YFSETQ. The V gene end was trimmed by 2 bases and the J gene end by 6 bases; junction bases not matched to a gene: 14. The CDR3 spans 18 residues. The CDR3 here is CASSFSGRAHSLFNEQFF. Here the CDR3 DNA reads TGCGCCAGCAGCTTCAGCGGGAGGGCCCATTCCTTATTCAATGAGCAGTTCTTC. The full variable domain, completed using reference TRBV5-1 and TRBJ2-1, is KAGVTQTPRYLIKTRGQQVTLSCSPISGHRSVSWYQQTPGQGLQFLFEYFSETQRNKGNFPGRFSGRQFSNSRSEMNVSTLELGDSALYLCASSFSGRAHSLFNEQFFGPGTRLTVL.

The rearrangement links TRBV6-5 to TRBJ2-7; D remains ambiguous. This CDR3 is 14 amino acids long. Trimming left V 5 bases short and J 2 bases short, with 13 bases between. CDR1 and CDR2 (germline): MNHEY, SVGAGI. The CDR3 protein is CASSHTAEAYEQYF. Here the CDR3 DNA reads TGTGCCAGCAGTCACACCGCCGAAGCCTACGAGCAGTACTTC.

This sequence joins TRBV16 and TRBJ1-2; TRBD1 might be the D (5 bases). CDR1 is KGHSY and CDR2 is FQNENV in the germline V gene. Trimming left V 3 bases short and J 4 bases short, with 15 bases between. The CDR3 has 15 residues. The CDR3 nucleotides read TGTGCCAGCAGCCAGGGTTTAGACAGCACCTATGGCTACACCTTC. The encoded protein is CASSQGLDSTYGYTF.

Note on this clone: Other DNA sequences in this specimen translate into the identical CDR3. The chain recombines TRBV27 with TRBJ2-1; 9 nucleotides align to TRBD1. Trimming cost V 2 bases and J 5 bases; bases outside gene matches: 4. The CDR3 is made up of 15 amino acids. Germline CDR1 and CDR2: MNHEY and SMNVEV (reference sequence). The CDR3 loop is CASSLGTGGNNEQFF. CDR3 in DNA: TGTGCCAGCAGTTTAGGAACAGGGGGCAACAATGAGCAGTTCTTC.

V usage is TRBV27 and J usage is TRBJ2-3, with 9 nucleotides matching TRBD2. CDR1 is MNHEY, CDR2 SMNVEV, per germline (reference sequence). The length of the CDR3 is 15 residues. V lost 10 bases and J lost 4; bases outside the gene matches: 12. The CDR3 coding sequence is TGTGCCACCGCTTCCTCGGGCGGGAGGGCAGATACGCAGTATTTT. This encodes CATASSGGRADTQYF.

The chain carries TRBV4-1 and TRBJ2-7; TRBD2 agrees at 14 bases. The length of the CDR3 is 17 residues. After removal of 0 bases from V and 5 bases from J, the junction contained 6 bases not matched to a gene. Germline assignment: CDR1 MGHRA and CDR2 YSYEKL. CDR3 coding DNA: TGCGCCAGCAGCCAAGAGGGACTAGCGGGAGTGGGGGACGAGCAGTACTTC. Protein product: CASSQEGLAGVGDEQYF.

V is TRBV28 and J is TRBJ2-5; 8 nucleotides line up with TRBD2. Germline CDR1 reads MDHEN; CDR2 reads SYDVKM. This CDR3 is built from 13 residues. Trimming cost V 7 bases and J 0 bases; bases outside gene matches: 1. The CDR3 DNA sequence: TGTGCCAGCAACGGGAGGGACCAAGAGACCCAGTACTTC. This gives the protein CASNGRDQETQYF.

The rearrangement joins TRBV7-6 to TRBJ2-5; D call uncertain. The end of the DNA is better explained by TRBJ2-7, so the J call may be wrong. Germline V gene lookup returns CDR1 SGHVS and CDR2 FNYEAQ. This CDR3 spans 13 amino acids. The CDR3, as DNA: TGTGCCAGCAGCTCCGCATCTCGCTACGAGCAGTACTTC. Translated, it gives CASSSASRYEQYF.

This chain links TRBV12-5 with TRBJ2-1; 8 positions agree with TRBD1. J lost 5 bases, V lost 0 bases, and 3 bases had no gene match. This CDR3 is 15 amino acids long. CDR1 and CDR2 from the germline V gene are LGHNT and FRNRAP. CDR3 protein: CASGLVQGGNNEQFF. In DNA form, the CDR3 reads TGTGCTAGTGGTTTGGTACAGGGGGGAAACAATGAGCAGTTCTTC. Complete variable domain (other parts from reference TRBV12-5 and TRBJ2-1): DARVTQTPRHKVTEMGQEVTMRCQPILGHNTVFWYRQTMMQGLELLAYFRNRAPLDDSGMPKDRFSAEMPDATLATLKIQPSEPRDSAVYFCASGLVQGGNNEQFFGPGTRLTVL.

The chain employs TRBV5-6 and TRBJ2-2; 10 nucleotides match TRBD1. The ends lost 2 bases at V and 3 bases at J; junction bases unmatched: 7. CDR1 and CDR2 from the germline V gene are SGHDT and YYEEEE. This CDR3 comprises 17 residues. The CDR3 DNA reads as TGTGCCAGCAGCTTTGACAGGGGGCGTGAGTACACCGGGGAGCTGTTTTTT. This sequence encodes CASSFDRGREYTGELFF.

The count of this clone is one. Other DNA sequences in the same sample also yield this CDR3. V and J are TRBV27 and TRBJ2-7; 9 nucleotides align to TRBD1. J gave up 3 bases and V 5 bases, and 5 bases lay outside the gene matches. This CDR3 contains 14 residues. Per the germline V gene, CDR1 is MNHEY and CDR2 is SMNVEV (reference sequence). CDR3 sequence: CASSPGQGLYEQYF. The CDR3 DNA reads as TGTGCCAGCAGTCCGGGACAGGGTCTCTACGAGCAGTACTTC.

The V call is TRBV5-1, the J call TRBJ1-1; tentatively, D is TRBD1 (5 bases). Germline CDR1 SGHRS, CDR2 YFSETQ. V was cut by 4 bases and J by 0 bases, with 13 bases left in between. This CDR3 has 15 amino acids. The CDR3 bases are TGCGCCAGCAGCACGGGGACTGCTATGAACACTGAAGCTTTCTTT. Translation: CASSTGTAMNTEAFF. The variable domain in full, completed from reference TRBV5-1 and TRBJ1-1, reads KAGVTQTPRYLIKTRGQQVTLSCSPISGHRSVSWYQQTPGQGLQFLFEYFSETQRNKGNFPGRFSGRQFSNSRSEMNVSTLELGDSALYLCASSTGTAMNTEAFFGQGTRLTVV.

Worth noting for this clone: The sample contains more than one DNA sequence encoding this CDR3. This sequence joins TRBV27 and TRBJ2-7; 7 nucleotides match TRBD1. The CDR3 covers 14 residues. Trimming took 3 bases from V and 2 from J; bases not matched to a gene: 4. Germline CDR1 and CDR2: MNHEY and SMNVEV (reference sequence). CDR3 sequence reads: CASSFRGRAYEQYF. The DNA of the CDR3 is TGTGCCAGCAGTTTTAGGGGGCGGGCCTACGAGCAGTACTTC.

The chain couples TRBV28 to TRBJ2-2; 9 bases line up with TRBD1. This CDR3 spans 16 amino acids. Germline trimming cut 1 base from V and 6 bases from J; bases unmatched to any gene: 6. Looked up from germline, CDR1 is MDHEN and CDR2 is SYDVKM. CDR3 in DNA: TGTGCCAGCAGTTTATATCGGACAGGGGTTTCCGGGGAGCTGTTTTTT. Translating gives CASSLYRTGVSGELFF.

V gene TRBV30 combines with J gene TRBJ1-1, with D maybe TRBD1 (5 bases). Germline CDR1 is GTSNPN and CDR2 is SVGIG (reference sequence). This CDR3 contains 13 residues. V gave up 7 bases and J gave up 5 bases, with 17 bases separating them. The CDR3 nucleotides are TGTGCCTTCCACTATGGGGGTGGAACTGAAGCTTTCTTT. It codes for CAFHYGGGTEAFF.

The V gene is TRBV5-6, the J gene TRBJ2-7; TRBD2 might be the D (6 bases). The germline gives CDR1 SGHDT, CDR2 YYEEEE. Trimming removed 3 bases at V and 5 bases at J, with 9 bases between. The CDR3 runs to 12 residues. The DNA for the CDR3 is TGTGCCAGCAGCTCCGGCGGGGACGAGCAGTACTTC. As protein: CASSSGGDEQYF. The whole variable domain, filled in from reference TRBV5-6 and TRBJ2-7, reads DAGVTQSPTHLIKTRGQQVTLRCSPKSGHDTVSWYQQALGQGPQFIFQYYEEEERQRGNFPDRFSGHQFPNYSSELNVNALLLGDSALYLCASSSGGDEQYFGPGTRLTVT.

The chain has TRBV21-1 and TRBJ2-3; TRBD2, the table's D call, was not compared with the DNA. TRBV21-1 is a recognized pseudogene. There are 17 residues in the CDR3. The CDR3 bases are TGTGCCAGCAGCCGATATAGACTAGCGGGAAGCACAGATACGCAGTATTTT. It is translated as CASSRYRLAGSTDTQYF.

J is TRBJ2-7 and V is TRBV28, with D possibly being TRBD2 (5 bases). CDR3 length equals 17 residues. Trimming left V 4 bases short and J 3 bases short, with 22 bases between. Germline loops: CDR1 MDHEN, CDR2 SYDVKM. In DNA, the CDR3 is TGTGCCAGCAGTTGGTCTAGCAGAACCTCTTATAACTACGAGCAGTACTTC. It encodes CASSWSSRTSYNYEQYF.

The rearrangement links TRBV11-2 to TRBJ2-3; TRBD2 is a possible D gene (5 bases). The CDR3 is 15 residues long. Germline CDR1 reads SGHAT; CDR2 reads FQNNGV. V gave up 2 bases and J gave up 2 bases, with 11 bases separating them. The CDR3 DNA reads as TGTGCCAGCAGCTTAAGCAGAGACTACACAGATACGCAGTATTTT. Its protein product is CASSLSRDYTDTQYF.

The chain has TRBV27 and TRBJ2-1; D unclear. With 8 bases removed from V and 1 base from J, the gap between germline ends came to 9 bases. Per the germline V gene, CDR1 is MNHEY and CDR2 is SMNVEV (reference sequence). The CDR3 consists of 13 residues. In DNA, the CDR3 is TGTGCCAGCGGCTTGGTATCCTACAATGAGCAGTTCTTC. Translating it yields CASGLVSYNEQFF.

Details on this clone: Other DNA variants within this sample encode the same CDR3. The CDR3 DNA is TGTGCTAGTGGTTTGGGGAATGAGCAGTTCTTC. Translated, it gives CASGLGNEQFF. The chain carries TRBV12-5 and TRBJ2-1, with no clear D. V was cut by 1 base and J by 7 bases, with 2 bases left in between. In germline, CDR1 is LGHNT, CDR2 FRNRAP. The CDR3 contains 11 residues.

The V and J genes are TRBV27 and TRBJ1-5; tentative D call: TRBD1 (6 bases). The germline V gene has CDR1 MNHEY and CDR2 SMNVEV (reference sequence). Trimming left V 3 bases short and J 6 bases short, with 12 bases between. This CDR3 region has 14 residues. DNA for the CDR3: TGTGCCAGCAGTTTCTCAGGGGAGGCTCAGCCCCAGCATTTT. Translating gives CASSFSGEAQPQHF.

The chain is built from TRBV13 and TRBJ1-1; D is unresolved. Germline CDR1 and CDR2: PRHDT and FYEKMQ (reference sequence). The CDR3 loop spans 11 amino acids. Trimming took off 4 bases at V and 8 bases at J, with 8 bases between the two ends. CDR3 loop: CASSSGREAFF. As DNA, the CDR3 is TGTGCCAGCAGCTCCGGACGGGAAGCTTTCTTT.

J is TRBJ2-7 and V is TRBV28, with D tentatively TRBD2 (6 bases). From germline, CDR1 is MDHEN and CDR2 SYDVKM. V shed 3 bases and J shed 0 bases, with 12 bases lying between them. This CDR3 comprises 15 residues. Written as DNA, the CDR3 is TGTGCCAGCAGTTTTTTCGGGGGTTACTCCTACGAGCAGTACTTC. It yields the protein CASSFFGGYSYEQYF.

The chain is built from TRBV19 and TRBJ2-1, with 10 bases matching TRBD2. After removal of 8 bases from V and 15 bases from J, the junction contained 7 bases not matched to a gene. There are 11 residues in the CDR3. Germline CDR1 LNHDA, CDR2 SQIVND (reference sequence). This CDR3 is CASLPSGSMFF. CDR3 nucleotide sequence: TGTGCCAGTTTACCTAGCGGGAGTATGTTCTTC.